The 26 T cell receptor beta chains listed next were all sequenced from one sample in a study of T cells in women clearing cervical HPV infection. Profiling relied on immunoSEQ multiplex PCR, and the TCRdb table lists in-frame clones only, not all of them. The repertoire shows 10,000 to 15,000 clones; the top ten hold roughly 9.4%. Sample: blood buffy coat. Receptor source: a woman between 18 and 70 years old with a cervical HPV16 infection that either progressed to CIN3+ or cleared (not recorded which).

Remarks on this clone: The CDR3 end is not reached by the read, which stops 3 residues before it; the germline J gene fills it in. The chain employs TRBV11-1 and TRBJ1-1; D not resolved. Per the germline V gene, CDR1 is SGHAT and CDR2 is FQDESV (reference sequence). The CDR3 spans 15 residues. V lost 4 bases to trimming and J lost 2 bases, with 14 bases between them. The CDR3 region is CASSSRVPPNTEAFF. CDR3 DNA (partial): TGTGCCAGCAGCTCAAGGGTCCCCCCTAACACTGAA. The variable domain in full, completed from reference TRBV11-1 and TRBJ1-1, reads EAEVAQSPRYKITEKSQAVAFWCDPISGHATLYWYRQILGQGPELLVQFQDESVVDDSQLPKDRFSAERLKGVDSTLKIQPAELGDSAMYLCASSSRVPPNTEAFFGQGTRLTVV.

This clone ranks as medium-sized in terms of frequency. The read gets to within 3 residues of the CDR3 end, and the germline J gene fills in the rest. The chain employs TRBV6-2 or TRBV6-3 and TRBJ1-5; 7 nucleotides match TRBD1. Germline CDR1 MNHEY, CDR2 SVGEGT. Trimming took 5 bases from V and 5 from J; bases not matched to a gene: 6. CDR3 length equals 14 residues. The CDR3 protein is CASSLLQGYQPQHF. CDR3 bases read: TGTGCCAGCAGTCTTTTACAGGGGTATCAGCCC.

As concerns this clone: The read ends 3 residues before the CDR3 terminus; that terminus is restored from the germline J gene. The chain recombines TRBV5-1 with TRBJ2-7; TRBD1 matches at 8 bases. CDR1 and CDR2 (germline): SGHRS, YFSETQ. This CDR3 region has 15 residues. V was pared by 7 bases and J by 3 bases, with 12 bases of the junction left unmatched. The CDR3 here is CASRNSTGAIYEQYF. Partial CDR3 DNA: TGCGCCAGCCGAAACTCGACAGGGGCTATCTACGAG.

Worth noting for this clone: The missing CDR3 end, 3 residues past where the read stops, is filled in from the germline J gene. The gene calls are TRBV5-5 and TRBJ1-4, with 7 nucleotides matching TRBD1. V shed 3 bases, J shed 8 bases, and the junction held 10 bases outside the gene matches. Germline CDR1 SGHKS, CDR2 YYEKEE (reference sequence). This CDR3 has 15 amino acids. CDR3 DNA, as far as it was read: TGTGCCAGCAGCTCAGGGGGACTCCAGGCCGAAAAA. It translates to CASSSGGLQAEK. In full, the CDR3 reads CASSSGGLQAEKLFF.

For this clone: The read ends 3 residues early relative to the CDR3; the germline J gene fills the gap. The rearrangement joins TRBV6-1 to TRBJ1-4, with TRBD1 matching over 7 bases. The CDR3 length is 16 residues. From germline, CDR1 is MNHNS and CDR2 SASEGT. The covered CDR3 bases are TGTGCCAGCAGTGAGTGGGGCACAGGGGATAATTCACCA. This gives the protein CASSEWGTGDNSP. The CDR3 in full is CASSEWGTGDNSPLFF.

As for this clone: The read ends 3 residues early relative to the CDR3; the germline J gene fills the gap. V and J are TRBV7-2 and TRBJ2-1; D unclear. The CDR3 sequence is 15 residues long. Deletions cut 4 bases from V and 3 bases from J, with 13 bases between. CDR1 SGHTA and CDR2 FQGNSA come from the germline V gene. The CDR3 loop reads CASSSPVKNYNEQFF. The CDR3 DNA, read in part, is TGTGCCAGCAGCTCCCCGGTCAAGAACTACAATGAG.

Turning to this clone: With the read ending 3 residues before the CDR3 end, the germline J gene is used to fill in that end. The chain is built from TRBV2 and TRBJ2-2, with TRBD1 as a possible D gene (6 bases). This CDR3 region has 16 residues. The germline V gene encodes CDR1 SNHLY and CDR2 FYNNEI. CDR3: CASSEQGSSYNSPLFF. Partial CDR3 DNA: TGTGCCAGCAGTGAACAGGGGAGCTCCTATAATTCACCG.

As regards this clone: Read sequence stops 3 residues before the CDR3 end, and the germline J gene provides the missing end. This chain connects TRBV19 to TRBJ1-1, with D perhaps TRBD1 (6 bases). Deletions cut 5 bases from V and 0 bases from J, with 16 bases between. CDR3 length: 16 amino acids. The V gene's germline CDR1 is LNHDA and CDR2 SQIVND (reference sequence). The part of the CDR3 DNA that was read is TGTGCCAGTAGTTTAGCCGGGACACCAATGAACACTGAA. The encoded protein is CASSLAGTPMNTE. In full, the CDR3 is CASSLAGTPMNTEAFF. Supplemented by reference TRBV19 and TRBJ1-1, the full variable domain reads DGGITQSPKYLFRKEGQNVTLSCEQNLNHDAMYWYRQDPGQGLRLIYYSQIVNDFQKGDIAEGYSVSREKKESFPLTVTSAQKNPTAFYLCASSLAGTPMNTEAFFGQGTRLTVV.

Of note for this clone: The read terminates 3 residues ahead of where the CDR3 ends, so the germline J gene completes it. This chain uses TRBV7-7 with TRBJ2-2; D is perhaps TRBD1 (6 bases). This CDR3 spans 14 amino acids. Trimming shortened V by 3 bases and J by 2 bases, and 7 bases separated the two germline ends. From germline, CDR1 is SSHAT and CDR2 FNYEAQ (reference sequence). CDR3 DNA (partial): TGTGCCAGCAGCTTGGGACACAACACCGGGGAG. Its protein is CASSLGHNTGE. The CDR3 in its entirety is CASSLGHNTGELFF.

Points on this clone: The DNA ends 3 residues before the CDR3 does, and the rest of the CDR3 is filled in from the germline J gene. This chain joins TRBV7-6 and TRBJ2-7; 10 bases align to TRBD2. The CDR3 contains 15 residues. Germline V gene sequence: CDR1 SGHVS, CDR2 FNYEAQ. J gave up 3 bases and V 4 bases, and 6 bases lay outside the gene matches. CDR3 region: CASSSSGGSVYEQYF. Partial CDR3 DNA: TGTGCCAGCAGCTCTAGCGGGGGTTCTGTCTACGAG. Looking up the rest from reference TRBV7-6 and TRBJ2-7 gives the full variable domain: GAGVSQSPRYKVTKRGQDVALRCDPISGHVSLYWYRQALGQGPEFLTYFNYEAQQDKSGLPNDRFSAERPEGSISTLTIQRTEQRDSAMYRCASSSSGGSVYEQYFGPGTRLTVT.

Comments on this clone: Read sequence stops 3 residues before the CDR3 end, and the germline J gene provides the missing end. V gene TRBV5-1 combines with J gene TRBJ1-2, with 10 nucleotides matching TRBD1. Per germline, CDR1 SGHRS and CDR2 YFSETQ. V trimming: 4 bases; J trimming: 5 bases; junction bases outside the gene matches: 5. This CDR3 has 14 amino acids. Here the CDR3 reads CASSPGQGVYGYTF. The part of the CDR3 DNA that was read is TGCGCCAGCAGCCCCGGACAGGGGGTGTATGGC.

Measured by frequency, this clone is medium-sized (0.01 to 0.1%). The covered CDR3 bases are TGTGCCAGCAGCCCCGCGCAGGGGGGTTTA. This translates into CASSPAQGGL. In full, the CDR3 reads CASSPAQGGLAFF. V and J are TRBV7-9 and TRBJ1-1; 7 nucleotides line up with TRBD1. Read data end 3 residues before the CDR3 end; the end is taken from the germline J gene. Germline V gives CDR1 SEHNR, CDR2 FQNEAQ (reference sequence). The length of the CDR3 is 13 residues.

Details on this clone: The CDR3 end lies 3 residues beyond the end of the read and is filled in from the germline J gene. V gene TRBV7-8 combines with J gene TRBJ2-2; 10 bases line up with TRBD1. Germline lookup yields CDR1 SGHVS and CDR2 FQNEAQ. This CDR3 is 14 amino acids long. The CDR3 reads CASSSWTGGSPLFF. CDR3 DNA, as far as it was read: TGTGCCAGCAGCTCATGGACAGGGGGTTCACCG.

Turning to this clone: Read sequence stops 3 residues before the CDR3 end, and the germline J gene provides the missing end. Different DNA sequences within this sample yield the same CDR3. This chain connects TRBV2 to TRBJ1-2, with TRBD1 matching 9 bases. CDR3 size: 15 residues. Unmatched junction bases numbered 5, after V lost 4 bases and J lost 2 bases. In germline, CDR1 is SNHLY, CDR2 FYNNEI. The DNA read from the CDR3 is TGTGCCAGCAGTGCCGGGACAGGGAGCAACTATGGC. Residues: CASSAGTGSNYG. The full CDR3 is CASSAGTGSNYGYTF.

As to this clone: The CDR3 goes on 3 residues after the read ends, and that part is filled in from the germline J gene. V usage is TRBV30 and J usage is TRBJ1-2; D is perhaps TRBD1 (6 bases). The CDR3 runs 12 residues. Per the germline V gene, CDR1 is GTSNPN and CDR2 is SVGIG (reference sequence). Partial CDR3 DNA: TGTGCCTGGAGTGGGACAGCAGATACC. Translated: CAWSGTADT. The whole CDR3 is CAWSGTADTYTF.

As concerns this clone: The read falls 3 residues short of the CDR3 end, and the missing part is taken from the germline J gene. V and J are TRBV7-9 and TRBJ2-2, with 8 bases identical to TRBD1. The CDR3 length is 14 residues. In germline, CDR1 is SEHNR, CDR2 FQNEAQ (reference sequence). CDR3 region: CASSFRQGYEKLFF. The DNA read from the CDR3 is TGTGCCAGCAGCTTTCGACAGGGGTATGAAAAG.

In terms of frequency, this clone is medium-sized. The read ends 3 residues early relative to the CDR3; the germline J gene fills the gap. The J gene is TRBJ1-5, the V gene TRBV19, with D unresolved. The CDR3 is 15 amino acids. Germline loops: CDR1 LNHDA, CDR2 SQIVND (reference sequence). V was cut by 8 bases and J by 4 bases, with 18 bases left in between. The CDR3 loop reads CASLEVAYANQPQHF. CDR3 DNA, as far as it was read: TGTGCCAGTCTAGAAGTGGCGTACGCGAATCAGCCC. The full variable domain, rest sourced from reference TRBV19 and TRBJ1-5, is DGGITQSPKYLFRKEGQNVTLSCEQNLNHDAMYWYRQDPGQGLRLIYYSQIVNDFQKGDIAEGYSVSREKKESFPLTVTSAQKNPTAFYLCASLEVAYANQPQHFGDGTRLSIL.

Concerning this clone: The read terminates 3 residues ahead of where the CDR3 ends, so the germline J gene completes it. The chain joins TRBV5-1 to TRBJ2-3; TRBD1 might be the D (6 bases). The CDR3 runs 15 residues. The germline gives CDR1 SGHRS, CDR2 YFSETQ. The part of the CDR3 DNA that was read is TGCGCCAGCAGCTTGGAGGGGGTGGTTCAAGAGACG. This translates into CASSLEGVVQET. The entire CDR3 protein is CASSLEGVVQETQYF.

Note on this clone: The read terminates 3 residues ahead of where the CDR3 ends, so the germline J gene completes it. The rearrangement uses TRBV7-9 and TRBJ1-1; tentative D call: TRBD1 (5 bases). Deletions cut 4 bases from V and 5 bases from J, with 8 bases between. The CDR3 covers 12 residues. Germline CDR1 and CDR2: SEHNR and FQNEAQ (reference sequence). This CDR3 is CASSSQGTEAFF. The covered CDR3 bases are TGTGCCAGCAGCTCGCAGGGAACTGAA.

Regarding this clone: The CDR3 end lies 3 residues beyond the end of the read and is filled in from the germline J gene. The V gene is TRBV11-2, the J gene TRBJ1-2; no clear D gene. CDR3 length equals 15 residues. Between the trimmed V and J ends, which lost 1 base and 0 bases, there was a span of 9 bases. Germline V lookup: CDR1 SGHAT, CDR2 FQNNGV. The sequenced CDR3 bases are TGTGCCAGCAGCTTAGGGTCAGTTCCTAACTATGGC. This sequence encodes CASSLGSVPNYG. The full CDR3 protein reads CASSLGSVPNYGYTF.

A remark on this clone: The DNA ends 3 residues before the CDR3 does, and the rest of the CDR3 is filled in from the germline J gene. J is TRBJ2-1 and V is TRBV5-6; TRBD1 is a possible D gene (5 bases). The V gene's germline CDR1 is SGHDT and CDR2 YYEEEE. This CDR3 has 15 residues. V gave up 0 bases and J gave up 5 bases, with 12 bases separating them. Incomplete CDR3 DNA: TGTGCCAGCAGCTTGGTGGGGCACCAAAACAATGAG. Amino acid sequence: CASSLVGHQNNE. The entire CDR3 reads CASSLVGHQNNEQFF.

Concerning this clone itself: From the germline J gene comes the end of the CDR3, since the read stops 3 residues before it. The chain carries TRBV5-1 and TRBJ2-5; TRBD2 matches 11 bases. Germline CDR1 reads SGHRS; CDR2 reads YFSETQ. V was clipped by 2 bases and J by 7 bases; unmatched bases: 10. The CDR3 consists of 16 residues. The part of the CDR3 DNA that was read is TGCGCCAGCAGCTTAGGACTAGCGGGCGGCCGGGTGACC. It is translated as CASSLGLAGGRVT. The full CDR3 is CASSLGLAGGRVTQYF. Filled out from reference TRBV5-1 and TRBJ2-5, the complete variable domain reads KAGVTQTPRYLIKTRGQQVTLSCSPISGHRSVSWYQQTPGQGLQFLFEYFSETQRNKGNFPGRFSGRQFSNSRSEMNVSTLELGDSALYLCASSLGLAGGRVTQYFGPGTRLLVL.

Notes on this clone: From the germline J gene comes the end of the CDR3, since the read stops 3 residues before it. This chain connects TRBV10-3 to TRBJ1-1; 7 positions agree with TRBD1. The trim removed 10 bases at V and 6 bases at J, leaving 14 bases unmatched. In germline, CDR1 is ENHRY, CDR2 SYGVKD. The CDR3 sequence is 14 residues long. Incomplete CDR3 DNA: TGTGCCACCCAAGGGACAGTCACTCAGGCTGAA. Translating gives CATQGTVTQAE. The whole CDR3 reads CATQGTVTQAEAFF.

CDR3 amino acids: CASSDADTEETQYF. The covered CDR3 bases are TGTGCCAGCAGTGATGCGGACACTGAAGAGACG. The chain is built from TRBV2 and TRBJ2-3; maybe TRBD1 (5 bases). Read sequence stops 3 residues before the CDR3 end, and the germline J gene provides the missing end. This CDR3 has 14 residues. The germline CDR1 and CDR2 sequences are SNHLY and FYNNEI.

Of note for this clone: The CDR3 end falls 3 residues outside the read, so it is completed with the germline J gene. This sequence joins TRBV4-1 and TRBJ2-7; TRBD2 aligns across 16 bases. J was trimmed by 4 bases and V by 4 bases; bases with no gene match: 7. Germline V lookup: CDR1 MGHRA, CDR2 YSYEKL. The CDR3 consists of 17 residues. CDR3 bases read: TGCGCCAGCAGCCCTTCGGGACTAGCGGGGGGGCGATACGAG. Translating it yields CASSPSGLAGGRYE. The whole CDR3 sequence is CASSPSGLAGGRYEQYF.

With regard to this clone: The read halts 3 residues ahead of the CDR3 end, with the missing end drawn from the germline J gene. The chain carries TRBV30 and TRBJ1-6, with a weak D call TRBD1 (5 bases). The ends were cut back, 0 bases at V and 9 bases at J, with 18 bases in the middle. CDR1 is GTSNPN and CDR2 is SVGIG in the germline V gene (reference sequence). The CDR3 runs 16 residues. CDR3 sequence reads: CAWSVPIRGRSSPLHF. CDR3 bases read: TGTGCCTGGAGTGTACCTATTAGGGGCAGGAGTTCACCC.